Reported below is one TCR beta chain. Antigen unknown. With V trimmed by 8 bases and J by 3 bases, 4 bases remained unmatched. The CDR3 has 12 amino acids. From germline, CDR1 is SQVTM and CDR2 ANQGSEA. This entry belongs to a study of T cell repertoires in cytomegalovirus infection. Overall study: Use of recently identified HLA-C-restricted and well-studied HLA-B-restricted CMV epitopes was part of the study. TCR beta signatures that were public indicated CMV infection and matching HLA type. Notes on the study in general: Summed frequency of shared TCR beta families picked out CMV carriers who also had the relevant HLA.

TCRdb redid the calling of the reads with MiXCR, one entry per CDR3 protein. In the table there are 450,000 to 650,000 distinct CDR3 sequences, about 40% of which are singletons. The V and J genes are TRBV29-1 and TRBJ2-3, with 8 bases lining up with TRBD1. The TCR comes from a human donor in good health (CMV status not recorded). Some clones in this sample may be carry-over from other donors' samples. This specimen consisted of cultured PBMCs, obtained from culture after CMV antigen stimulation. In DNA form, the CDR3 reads TGCAGCCTCAGACAGGGGACAGATACGCAGTATTTT. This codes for CSLRQGTDTQYF.